Listed below are T cell receptor beta chains from one sample, sequenced in a study of T cell responses to AZD1222 COVID-19 vaccine. Only in-frame clones appear in the TCRdb table, and some are missing; sequencing was by immunoSEQ multiplex PCR. The table shows roughly 140,000 clones, with 75% to 95% occurring only once. The sequenced sample was peripheral blood, obtained on day 0 of MenACWY control vaccination. These receptors came from an adult in good health. Both conserved end residues are part of each CDR3. Fields, in order: clone size, V gene, D gene, J gene, CDR3 DNA, CDR3 protein. A D gene is named only where the DNA matches it firmly. Not all rows give a size; the values are once, few, many and, for expanded clones, a class.

>NA|TRBV5-8|NA|TRBJ1-1
TGTGCCAGCAGCTTCACACCGAACACTGAAGCTTTCTTT
CASSFTPNTEAFF
>NA|TRBV11-2|NA|TRBJ1-1
TGTGCCAGCAGCTTCTTTAGGGAGAACACTGAAGCTTTCTTT
CASSFFRENTEAFF
>NA|TRBV3-1/TRBV3-2|TRBD2|TRBJ2-7
TGTGCCAGCAGGAGGTGGACTAGCGGGGGATACGAGCAGTACTTC
CASRRWTSGGYEQYF
>NA|TRBV5-4|NA|TRBJ1-4
TGTGCCAGCAGGGGGGAGAATGAAAAACTGTTTTTT
CASRGENEKLFF
>NA|TRBV28|TRBD1|TRBJ2-7
TGTGCCAGCAGATCAACAGGGGTCGAGCAGTACTTC
CASRSTGVEQYF
>NA|TRBV5-4|NA|TRBJ2-3
TGTGCCAGCAGCTTGGAGGCCCCCCCCGATACGCAGTATTTT
CASSLEAPPDTQYF
>NA|TRBV20-1|NA|TRBJ2-1
TGCAGTGCTAGTTTAGGAGTAACCTCCTACAATGAGCAGTTCTTC
CSASLGVTSYNEQFF
>NA|TRBV2|NA|TRBJ1-5
TGTGCCAGCACTCCCACCCGGAGGGGTTCTGATCAGCCCCAGCATTTT
CASTPTRRGSDQPQHF
>NA|TRBV5-1|TRBD2|TRBJ2-1
TGCGCCAGCAGCTTGGCCGGGACTAGCGGGGGAATATGGAATGAGCAGTTCTTC
CASSLAGTSGGIWNEQFF
>NA|TRBV27|TRBD1|TRBJ1-1
TGTGCCAGCAGGACGGACAGGACAAACACTGAAGCTTTCTTT
CASRTDRTNTEAFF
>NA|TRBV27|TRBD1|TRBJ2-3
TGTGCCAGCAGTTTGTCCGGGACAGTATTGGGAGATACGCAGTATTTT
CASSLSGTVLGDTQYF
>NA|TRBV5-6|NA|TRBJ2-2
TGTGCCAGCAGCTTGGGGTCGGATAGATCCACCGGGGAGCTGTTTTTT
CASSLGSDRSTGELFF
>NA|TRBV23-1|NA|TRBJ1-1
TGCGCCAGCAGTCATCCAAGAGCAGGGCCGCACACTGAAGCTTTCTTT
CASSHPRAGPHTEAFF
>NA|TRBV7-9|NA|TRBJ1-5
TGTGCCAGCAGCGCGGTCGGGGACAGCAATCAGCCCCAGCATTTT
CASSAVGDSNQPQHF
>NA|TRBV7-3|TRBD2|TRBJ2-6
TGTGCCAGCAGCTTACAAGCGGGAGACCCCTCTGGGGCCAACGTCCTGACTTTC
CASSLQAGDPSGANVLTF
>NA|TRBV7-2|NA|TRBJ2-4
TGTGCCAGCAGCTCCCTCAGTGGGGGGACAGTCCTAGCCAAAAACATTCAGTACTTC
CASSSLSGGTVLAKNIQYF
>once|TRBV7-9|NA|TRBJ2-1
TGTGCCAGCAGCTTACAGGGAATTAGTTTAAGGAATGAGCAGTTCTTC
CASSLQGISLRNEQFF